This T cell receptor (beta chain) originates from a study of somatic mutations in cytotoxic T cells in rheumatoid arthritis. In the study overall: Patients had less than 35 ml EDTA blood drawn right after diagnosis, before any treatment. Flow sorting yielded some V beta antibody-stained T-cell populations at nearly 100% purity, among them V beta1+ cells sequenced for TCRB. The study, taken as a whole, reports: In about an eighth of the roughly 65 patients, the largest CD8+ clone exceeded 20% of CD8+ cells. Age was associated with higher CD8+ clonality in rheumatoid arthritis patients, not in healthy controls.

Details on this clone: As yet, its antigen is unknown.

Sequencing was performed with immunoSEQ multiplex PCR; in TCRdb, only in-frame clones are kept and a portion is missing. The sample consists of some 17,000 clones, 70% to 85% of them appearing once. This clonotype was obtained from an adult with rheumatoid arthritis. Sequencing was carried out using CD8+ T cells sorted from blood.

The DNA of the CDR3 is TGTGCCAGCAGTGAGGGGAGATGGACTGAAGCTTTCTTT. It codes for CASSEGRWTEAFF. This chain links TRBV6-4 with TRBJ1-1; D unclear. Germline CDR1 and CDR2: MRHNA and SNTAGT. V was shortened by 3 bases and J by 5 bases, with 10 bases between the two germline ends. The CDR3 loop spans 13 amino acids.